Shown below are 16 T cell receptor beta chains from a single sample sequenced in a study of cytomegalovirus exposure and HLA in healthy donors. Produced via immunoSEQ multiplex PCR; TCRdb's table is partial and in-frame only. The top ten hold under 25% of the sample, which has 150,000 to 170,000 clones, 80% to 90% seen once. The specimen was PBMCs. All receptors derive from a man between 18 and 29 years old in good health and CMV-seropositive.

This rearrangement joins TRBV12-5 to TRBJ2-1, with 8 nucleotides matching TRBD2. V was pared by 8 bases and J by 16 bases, with 13 bases of the junction left unmatched. Per germline, CDR1 LGHNT and CDR2 FRNRAP. This CDR3 spans 12 amino acids. The CDR3 protein is CASTLSGTSLFF. The CDR3 coding sequence is TGTGCTAGTACTCTTTCCGGGACTAGTTTATTCTTC.

This clone has a handful of counts. The chain recombines TRBV2 with TRBJ1-2; 9 bases are a match to TRBD1. The CDR3 has 13 residues. Trimming removed 8 bases from V and 7 bases from J; junction bases left unmatched: 8. CDR1 SNHLY and CDR2 FYNNEI come from the germline V gene. The CDR3 loop is CASGDRVRIGYTF. DNA of the CDR3: TGTGCCAGCGGGGACAGGGTGAGGATTGGCTACACCTTC.

V gene TRBV23-1 combines with J gene TRBJ1-5; TRBD1 matches 7 bases. TRBV23-1 is given ORF status, its function remaining uncertain. The CDR3 has 17 residues. J gave up 3 bases and V 4 bases, and 12 bases lay outside the gene matches. This chain's CDR3 is CASSPCALGQINQPQHF. CDR3 nucleotides: TGCGCCAGCAGTCCGTGTGCACTGGGACAGATCAATCAGCCCCAGCATTTT.

This sequence joins TRBV9 and TRBJ2-3, with TRBD2 matching 8 bases. J lost 0 bases, V lost 0 bases, and 18 bases had no gene match. This CDR3 contains 21 residues. Germline V gene data show CDR1 as SGDLS and CDR2 as YYNGEE. CDR3 sequence (DNA): TGTGCCAGCAGCGTAGGCTGGGGGGGCAGTAGCGGGGACCTTAGCACAGATACGCAGTATTTT. This translates into CASSVGWGGSSGDLSTDTQYF. The entire variable domain, with the rest obtained from reference TRBV9 and TRBJ2-3, is as follows: DSGVTQTPKHLITATGQRVTLRCSPRSGDLSVYWYQQSLDQGLQFLIQYYNGEERAKGNILERFSAQQFPDLHSELNLSSLELGDSALYFCASSVGWGGSSGDLSTDTQYFGPGTRLTVL.

This chain joins TRBV5-1 and TRBJ1-1; D is perhaps TRBD1 (5 bases). CDR3 length: 11 amino acids. CDR1 and CDR2 from the germline V gene are SGHRS and YFSETQ. V was cut by 5 bases and J by 6 bases, with 8 bases left in between. The DNA of the CDR3 is TGCGCCAGCAGGCTGGGGCCTGAAGCTTTCTTT. Translated: CASRLGPEAFF.

The V and J genes are TRBV4-1 and TRBJ2-7, with 7 bases matching TRBD1. CDR3 length: 14 amino acids. Trimming removed 4 bases from V and 0 bases from J; junction bases left unmatched: 3. Germline CDR1 and CDR2: MGHRA and YSYEKL. This CDR3 reads CASSLQGNSYEQYF. Here the CDR3 DNA reads TGCGCCAGCAGCCTACAGGGGAACTCCTACGAGCAGTACTTC.

The chain has TRBV6-6 and TRBJ2-7, with unresolved D. CDR3 length: 15 amino acids. The germline V gene encodes CDR1 MNHNY and CDR2 SVGAGI (reference sequence). Trimming took off 0 bases at V and 6 bases at J, with 15 bases between the two ends. CDR3 sequence: CASSYSIERVIEQYF. CDR3 nucleotides: TGTGCCAGCAGTTACTCGATCGAAAGAGTAATCGAGCAGTACTTC.

The gene calls are TRBV5-1 and TRBJ1-2, with D possibly matching TRBD1 (5 bases). Trimming stripped 4 bases from V and 3 bases from J, with 16 bases between. CDR1 SGHRS and CDR2 YFSETQ come from the germline V gene. This CDR3 comprises 15 residues. The CDR3 sequence is CASSPVGPPYYGYTF. The CDR3 DNA is TGCGCCAGCAGCCCCGTGGGGCCTCCATACTATGGCTACACCTTC.

The DNA for the CDR3 is TGTGCCAGCAGTGTAGGGCAGGGCTACGAGCAGTACTTC. Its translation: CASSVGQGYEQYF. V usage is TRBV2 and J usage is TRBJ2-7; tentatively, D is TRBD1 (5 bases). Between the trimmed V and J ends, which lost 4 bases and 3 bases, there was a span of 10 bases. Per the germline V gene, CDR1 is SNHLY and CDR2 is FYNNEI. The CDR3 sequence is 13 residues long.

The V gene is TRBV9, the J gene TRBJ1-4; TRBD1 aligns across 8 bases. Germline V CDR1 and CDR2: SGDLS, YYNGEE. J gave up 3 bases and V 5 bases, and 12 bases lay outside the gene matches. The CDR3 length is 17 residues. The CDR3 coding sequence is TGTGCCAGCAGTAGACAGGGGCTCGGGCGGTCTAATGAAAAACTGTTTTTT. It yields the protein CASSRQGLGRSNEKLFF.

This clone turned up a few times. V and J are TRBV14 and TRBJ2-2; D possibly corresponds to TRBD1 (6 bases). The CDR3 runs 18 residues. Trimming removed 4 bases from V and 0 bases from J, with 18 bases in between. Germline loops: CDR1 SGHDN, CDR2 FVKESK. The chain's CDR3 is CASSPTLTGHANTGELFF. CDR3 nucleotide sequence: TGTGCCAGCAGCCCCACCTTGACAGGCCACGCGAACACCGGGGAGCTGTTTTTT. The complete variable domain, with remaining parts taken from reference TRBV14 and TRBJ2-2, reads EAGVTQFPSHSVIEKGQTVTLRCDPISGHDNLYWYRRVMGKEIKFLLHFVKESKQDESGMPNNRFLAERTGGTYSTLKVQPAELEDSGVYFCASSPTLTGHANTGELFFGEGSRLTVL.

V is TRBV14 and J is TRBJ2-1, with a possible D match to TRBD2 (5 bases). V gave up 2 bases and J gave up 0 bases, with 8 bases separating them. This CDR3 region has 15 residues. Germline V gene sequence: CDR1 SGHDN, CDR2 FVKESK. CDR3 in amino acids: CASSQRGSSYNEQFF. The DNA for the CDR3 is TGTGCCAGCAGCCAAAGAGGGAGCTCCTACAATGAGCAGTTCTTC.

The V call is TRBV6-1, the J call TRBJ2-5, with a weak D call TRBD2 (6 bases). This CDR3 has 13 residues. Trimming took off 6 bases at V and 5 bases at J, with 13 bases between the two ends. Germline V lookup: CDR1 MNHNS, CDR2 SASEGT. The CDR3 loop is CASSTTSWETQYF. The CDR3 nucleotides read TGTGCCAGCAGCACGACTAGTTGGGAGACCCAGTACTTC.

This chain links TRBV5-1 with TRBJ2-5; 7 bases line up with TRBD2. V lost 0 bases and J lost 3; bases outside the gene matches: 2. The CDR3 runs to 14 residues. CDR1 SGHRS and CDR2 YFSETQ come from the germline V gene. The DNA of the CDR3 is TGCGCCAGCAGCTTGGGAACTAGCGAAGAGACCCAGTACTTC. It yields the protein CASSLGTSEETQYF. Drawing the rest from reference TRBV5-1 and TRBJ2-5, the complete variable domain is KAGVTQTPRYLIKTRGQQVTLSCSPISGHRSVSWYQQTPGQGLQFLFEYFSETQRNKGNFPGRFSGRQFSNSRSEMNVSTLELGDSALYLCASSLGTSEETQYFGPGTRLLVL.

V and J are TRBV4-1 and TRBJ1-1; possible D gene TRBD1, 5 bases. CDR1 is MGHRA, CDR2 YSYEKL, per germline. The CDR3 covers 16 residues. Trimming removed 1 base from V and 1 base from J, with 13 bases in between. The CDR3 here is CASSQGRGGQNTEAFF. The CDR3 region has the DNA TGCGCCAGCAGCCAAGGGAGGGGAGGGCAGAACACTGAAGCTTTCTTT.

This clone appeared once. The CDR3 DNA follows: TGTGCCAGCAGCTTTGGGGGCGGCAGGGAAGGAGAGACCCAGTACTTC. This codes for CASSFGGGREGETQYF. The rearrangement links TRBV5-6 to TRBJ2-5; TRBD1 might be the D (6 bases). In germline, CDR1 is SGHDT, CDR2 YYEEEE. Trimming pared 2 bases from V and 4 bases from J, leaving 18 bases between. This CDR3 region has 16 residues.